Listed below are T cell receptor beta chains from one sample, sequenced in a study of blood T cell repertoires in COVID-19. Produced via immunoSEQ multiplex PCR; TCRdb's table is partial and in-frame only. The sample carries roughly 39,000 clones, about 82% recorded once. The sequenced sample was peripheral blood. The receptors derive from a human donor in a cohort sampled during active COVID-19. Both conserved end residues are part of each CDR3. The D gene is left open where the match is weak. Some rows mark clone size as missing; the rest say once, few, many or name a class of expanded clone.

>-|TRBV5-8|TRBJ2-2|-
CASIGFAHRVKAGELFF
TGTGCCAGCATCGGTTTCGCACACAGGGTTAAGGCCGGGGAGCTGTTTTTT
>-|TRBV11-3|TRBJ1-2|-
CASSLDQGPNYGYTF
TGTGCCAGCAGCTTAGATCAGGGGCCAAACTATGGCTACACCTTC
>-|TRBV25-1|TRBJ2-1|-
CASSKQGRVEQFF
TGTGCCAGCAGTAAACAGGGCCGAGTTGAGCAGTTCTTC
>-|TRBV7-9|TRBJ1-2|few
CASSPAGPGYGYTF
TGTGCCAGCAGCCCCGCAGGGCCCGGCTATGGCTACACCTTC
>-|TRBV3-1/TRBV3-2|TRBJ2-3|-
CASSHPFSGYSTDTQYF
TGTGCCAGCAGCCACCCCTTTAGCGGATATAGCACAGATACGCAGTATTTT
>TRBD2|TRBV18|TRBJ2-3|-
CASSPREGVTDTQYF
TGTGCCAGCTCACCCCGGGAGGGGGTCACAGATACGCAGTATTTT
>TRBD2|TRBV2|TRBJ2-1|-
CASRLLAGGRNEQFF
TGTGCCAGCAGATTACTAGCGGGGGGCCGCAATGAGCAGTTCTTC
>TRBD2|TRBV10-1|TRBJ2-4|-
CASSGRTSGTILAKNIQYF
TGCGCCAGCAGTGGACGGACTAGCGGGACAATATTAGCCAAAAACATTCAGTACTTC
>TRBD2|TRBV7-8|TRBJ2-5|-
CASSPYRLAGGETQYF
TGTGCCAGCAGCCCGTACAGGCTAGCGGGAGGAGAGACCCAGTACTTC
>-|TRBV5-1|TRBJ1-4|-
CASSLVLATNEKLFF
TGCGCCAGCAGCTTGGTTTTAGCAACTAATGAAAAACTGTTTTTT
>-|TRBV11-1|TRBJ2-1|-
CASSLAAGSYNEQFF
TGTGCCAGCAGCTTAGCTGCGGGCTCCTACAATGAGCAGTTCTTC
>-|TRBV10-3|TRBJ1-4|-
CAAGSVEKLFF
TGTGCCGCCGGGTCCGTTGAAAAACTGTTTTTT
>TRBD1|TRBV5-1|TRBJ1-4|-
CASSRGPGQATNEKLFF
TGCGCCAGCAGCCGAGGTCCGGGACAGGCAACTAATGAAAAACTGTTTTTT
>TRBD1|TRBV7-3|TRBJ2-3|once
CASSLRGQVQDTQYF
TGTGCCAGCAGCTTAAGGGGACAGGTTCAGGATACGCAGTATTTT
>TRBD1|TRBV9|TRBJ1-4|-
CASSLQGTGEKLFF
TGTGCCAGCAGCCTACAGGGGACTGGTGAAAAACTGTTTTTT
>TRBD1|TRBV18|TRBJ2-7|-
CASSLSRDRSEQYF
TGTGCCAGCTCACTATCCCGGGACAGGAGCGAGCAGTACTTC
>TRBD1|TRBV6-4|TRBJ2-7|-
CASSQDRAGEQYF
TGTGCCAGCAGCCAGGACAGGGCGGGCGAGCAGTACTTC
>-|TRBV13|TRBJ2-7|-
CASSGGINEQYF
TGTGCCAGCAGCGGGGGGATCAACGAGCAGTACTTC
>-|TRBV21-1|TRBJ1-2|-
CASSKVGGPGVGYTF
TGTGCCAGCAGCAAAGTAGGAGGGCCAGGAGTGGGCTACACCTTC
>-|TRBV5-5|TRBJ1-5|-
CASSLYPQDQPQHF
TGTGCCAGCAGCTTGTATCCTCAGGATCAGCCCCAGCATTTT